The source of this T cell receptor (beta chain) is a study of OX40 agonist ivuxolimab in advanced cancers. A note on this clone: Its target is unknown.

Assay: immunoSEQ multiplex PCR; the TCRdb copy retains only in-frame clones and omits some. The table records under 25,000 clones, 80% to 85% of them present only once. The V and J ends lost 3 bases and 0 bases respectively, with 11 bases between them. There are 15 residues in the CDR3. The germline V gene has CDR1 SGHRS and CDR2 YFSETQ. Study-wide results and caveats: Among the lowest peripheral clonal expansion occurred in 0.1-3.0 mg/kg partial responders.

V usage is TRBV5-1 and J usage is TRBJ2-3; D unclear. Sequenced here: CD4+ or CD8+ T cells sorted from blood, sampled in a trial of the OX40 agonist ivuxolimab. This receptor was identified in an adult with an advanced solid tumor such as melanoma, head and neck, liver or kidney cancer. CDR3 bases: TGCGCCAGCAGCTACACGATTCCTAGCACAGATACGCAGTATTTT. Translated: CASSYTIPSTDTQYF.